This entry describes one T cell receptor (beta chain). Its antigen is not yet known. The input lacks base qualities; no much larger clone sits a single base away. Library method: the immunoSEQ multiplex PCR assay. The authors processed their data as follows. Repertoires were summarized in terms of richness and clonality, and significantly expanded and contracted clones between pre- and post-therapy samples were identified. TCRdb provides this immuneACCESS table in a form limited to in-frame rearrangements. Some clones are lacking; in checked studies, under half of them reflect an unresolved V gene, and why the rest are absent is not known. V and J calls and clone size are copied from that table; D and trimming were computed from the DNA. This sample gives about 26,000 clones in total; more than 75% of them show up just once. The top ten clones comprise about 9% of the sample. These data come from a study of neoadjuvant nivolumab and ipilimumab in lung cancer (dated by TCRdb to about 2020). Looking at the study overall: In the NEOSTAR trial, nivolumab was administered intravenously at 3 mg/kg on days 1, 15 and 29, and the combination arm also received ipilimumab 1 mg/kg on day 1 only. The study compared TCR repertoires in pretherapy (baseline) peripheral blood with TCR repertoires in tumors resected at surgery after neoadjuvant immune checkpoint blockade. A total of roughly 45 patients with operable NSCLC were treated in the trial, with approximately 23 randomized to nivolumab monotherapy and about 20 randomized to nivolumab plus ipilimumab. The primary endpoint of the trial was the rate of major pathologic response (MPR) in the intention-to-treat population of each study arm. Matched pretherapy and resected tumor pairs were analyzed for seven patients, of whom four received nivolumab and three received nivolumab plus ipilimumab.

The CDR3 goes from the cysteine to the phenylalanine over 14 residues. The sequence is cut down to CDR3 DNA, 42 bases in frame from base 1. The V end gives up 7 bases and the J end 5 bases, leaving 7 bases in the junction not matched to a gene. The germline V gene provides CDR1 SNHLY and CDR2 FYNNEI. In light of the paper, this sample's time point label describes: at surgical resection after neoadjuvant nivolumab +/- ipilimumab. The samples were taken from NEOSTAR, a phase 2 randomized trial in operable NSCLC that tested neoadjuvant nivolumab or nivolumab plus ipilimumab, followed by surgery. General study outcomes and caveats: Resected tumors had greater TCR richness and clonality than tumor-adjacent uninvolved lung, and increases were observed in more dual-therapy-treated tumors. A small number of samples was subjected to TCR sequencing. There was no significant correlation between TCR clonality and pathologic tumor regression, and just a single major-pathologic-response sample was available for the clonality-regression analysis. Pretherapy blood TCR richness correlated positively with richness in tumors resected after neoadjuvant therapy (Spearman R ≈ 0.8). Tumor T-cell richness and clonality rose from pretherapy to surgery in three of three dual-therapy tumors but in only two of four nivolumab-treated tumors.

The rearranged segments are TRBV2 and TRBJ2-7; 11 junctional bases match TRBD2. This TCR derives from an adult with non-small cell lung cancer. Sequencing was performed on tumor tissue, taken after neoadjuvant nivolumab, alone or with ipilimumab, at or shortly before surgery. The nucleotide sequence reads TGTGCCAGCAATCCGGGACTAGCGGCCGACGAGCAGTACTTC. This translates into CASNPGLAADEQYF.